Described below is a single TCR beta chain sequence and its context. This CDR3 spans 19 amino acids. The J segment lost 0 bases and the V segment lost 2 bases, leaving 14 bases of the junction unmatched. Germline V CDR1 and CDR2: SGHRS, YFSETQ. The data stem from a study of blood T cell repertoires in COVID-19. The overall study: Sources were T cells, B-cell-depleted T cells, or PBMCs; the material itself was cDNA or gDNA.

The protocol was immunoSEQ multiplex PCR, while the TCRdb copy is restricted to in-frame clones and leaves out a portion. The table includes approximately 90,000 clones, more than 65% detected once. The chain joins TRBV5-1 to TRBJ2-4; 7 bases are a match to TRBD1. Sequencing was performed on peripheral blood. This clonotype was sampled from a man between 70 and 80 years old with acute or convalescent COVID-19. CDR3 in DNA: TGCGCCAGCAGCTTAACCACAGGGGCGAATAATCTAGCCAAAAACATTCAGTACTTC. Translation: CASSLTTGANNLAKNIQYF.